The clone carrying this T cell receptor beta chain was counted many times. Subjects aged 18 to 65 presented with newly diagnosed hyperthyroidism of less than 2 months' duration. Approximately 10 ml of fresh peripheral blood supplied the PBMCs. These data belong to a study of T cells in Graves' hyperthyroidism and ophthalmopathy. Study overall: At the time of initial diagnosis and before any treatment, peripheral blood was collected.

V shed 0 bases and J 0 bases; nucleotides not matched to a gene: 3. The CDR3 sequence is 16 residues long. Looked up from germline, CDR1 is SGHRS and CDR2 is YFSETQ. From RNA transcripts, TCR beta CDR3 regions were amplified. During a first-round RT-PCR of the TCR CDR3, the HTBI primer set was used. One entry per CDR3 protein results from TCRdb running MiXCR on the multiplex PCR reads. The data show under 450,000 distinct CDR3 sequences, with about a sixth seen just once and approximately 30% held by the top ten. This TCR was recovered from a woman aged 25 to 39 with Graves' hyperthyroidism that later progressed to Graves' ophthalmopathy. Sample: blood. This sequence joins TRBV5-1 and TRBJ2-3; 8 nucleotides line up with TRBD2. In DNA, the CDR3 is TGCGCCAGCAGCTTGGCCGGCGGGGGGAGCACAGATACGCAGTATTTT. This gives the protein CASSLAGGGSTDTQYF.